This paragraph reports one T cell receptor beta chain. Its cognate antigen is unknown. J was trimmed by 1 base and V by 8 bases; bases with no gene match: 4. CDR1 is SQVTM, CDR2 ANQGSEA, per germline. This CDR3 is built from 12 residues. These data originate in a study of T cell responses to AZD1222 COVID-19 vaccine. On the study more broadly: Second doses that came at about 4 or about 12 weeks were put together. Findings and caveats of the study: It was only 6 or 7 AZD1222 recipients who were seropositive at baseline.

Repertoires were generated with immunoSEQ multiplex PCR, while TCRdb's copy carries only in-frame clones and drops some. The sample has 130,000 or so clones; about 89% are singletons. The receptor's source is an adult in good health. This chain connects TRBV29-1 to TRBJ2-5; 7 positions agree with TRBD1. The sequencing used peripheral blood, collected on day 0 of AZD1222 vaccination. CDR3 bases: TGCAGCTCGCGACAGGGCCAAGAGACCCAGTACTTC. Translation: CSSRQGQETQYF.